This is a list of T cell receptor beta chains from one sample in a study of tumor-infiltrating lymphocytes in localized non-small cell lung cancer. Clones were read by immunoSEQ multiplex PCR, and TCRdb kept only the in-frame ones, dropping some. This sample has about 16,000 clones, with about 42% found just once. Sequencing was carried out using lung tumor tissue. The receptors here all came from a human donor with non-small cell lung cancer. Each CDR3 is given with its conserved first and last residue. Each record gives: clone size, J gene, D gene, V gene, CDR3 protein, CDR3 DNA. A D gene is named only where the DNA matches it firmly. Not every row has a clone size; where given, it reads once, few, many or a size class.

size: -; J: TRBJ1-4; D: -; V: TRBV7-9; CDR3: CASSLAGQAINEKLFF; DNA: TGTGCCAGCAGCTTAGCCGGTCAGGCTATTAATGAAAAACTGTTTTTT
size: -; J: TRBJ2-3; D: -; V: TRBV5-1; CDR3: CASSLGSAPRTDTQYF; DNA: TGCGCCAGCAGCTTGGGAAGCGCCCCTCGCACAGATACGCAGTATTTT
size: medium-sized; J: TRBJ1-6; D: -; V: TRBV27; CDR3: CASSLSSNSPLHF; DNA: TGTGCCAGCAGTTTATCTTCCAATTCACCCCTCCACTTT
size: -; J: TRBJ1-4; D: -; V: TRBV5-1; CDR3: CASRLSGASEKLFF; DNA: TGCGCCAGCAGGTTGTCAGGGGCAAGTGAAAAACTGTTTTTT
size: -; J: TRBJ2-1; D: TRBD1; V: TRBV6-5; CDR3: CASRAGTDAYNEQFF; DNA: TGTGCCAGCAGGGCCGGGACAGACGCCTACAATGAGCAGTTCTTC
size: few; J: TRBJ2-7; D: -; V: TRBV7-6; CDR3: CASSARNGHEQYF; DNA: TGTGCCAGCAGCGCCCGGAATGGACACGAGCAGTACTTC
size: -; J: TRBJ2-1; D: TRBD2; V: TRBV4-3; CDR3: CASSQAGTSLLREQFF; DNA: TGCGCCAGCAGCCAAGCGGGGACTAGTCTCCTCCGTGAGCAGTTCTTC
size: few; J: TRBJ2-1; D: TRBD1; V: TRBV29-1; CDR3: CSVRGQVDEQFF; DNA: TGCAGCGTGCGGGGACAGGTCGATGAGCAGTTCTTC
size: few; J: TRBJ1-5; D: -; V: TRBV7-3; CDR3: CASSLRGRESNQPQHF; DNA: TGTGCCAGCAGCTTACGGGGGCGCGAAAGCAATCAGCCCCAGCATTTT
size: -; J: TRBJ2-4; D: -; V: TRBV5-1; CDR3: CASSFFRQPGDKNIQYF; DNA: TGCGCCAGCAGCTTCTTCCGACAGCCAGGGGACAAAAACATTCAGTACTTC
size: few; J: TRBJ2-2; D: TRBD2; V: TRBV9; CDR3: CASSVGTSGGGELFF; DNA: TGTGCCAGCAGCGTAGGGACTAGCGGGGGCGGGGAGCTGTTTTTT
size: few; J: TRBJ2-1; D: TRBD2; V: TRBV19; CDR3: CASRTSGGLREQFF; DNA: TGTGCCAGTAGGACTAGCGGGGGGCTTCGTGAGCAGTTCTTC
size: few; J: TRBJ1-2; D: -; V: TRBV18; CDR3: CASSPEIGANYGYTF; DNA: TGTGCCAGCTCACCCGAGATAGGGGCTAACTATGGCTACACCTTC
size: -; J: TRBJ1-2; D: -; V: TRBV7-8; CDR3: CASSPSRAVNDGYTF; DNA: TGTGCCAGCAGCCCTTCCCGGGCCGTAAATGATGGCTACACCTTC
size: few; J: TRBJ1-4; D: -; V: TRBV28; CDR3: CASSFSWQEIEKLFF; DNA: TGTGCCAGCAGTTTTTCATGGCAGGAGATTGAAAAACTGTTTTTT
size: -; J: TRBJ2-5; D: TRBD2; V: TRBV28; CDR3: CASRSGGVPAQYF; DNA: TGTGCCAGCAGGAGCGGGGGGGTGCCGGCCCAGTACTTC
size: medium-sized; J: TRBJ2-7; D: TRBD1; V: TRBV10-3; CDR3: CAISVAGGVSYEQYF; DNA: TGTGCCATCAGTGTAGCAGGGGGAGTTTCCTACGAGCAGTACTTC
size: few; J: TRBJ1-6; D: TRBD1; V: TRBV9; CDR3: CASSTAQGVLNF; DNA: TGTGCCAGCAGCACCGCACAGGGGGTCCTCAACTTT
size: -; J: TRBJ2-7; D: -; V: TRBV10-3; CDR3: CASNPTGRSLSYEQYF; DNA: TGTGCCAGCAACCCCACAGGACGGAGCCTCTCCTACGAGCAGTACTTC
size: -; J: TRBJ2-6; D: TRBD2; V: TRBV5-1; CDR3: CASSLGGGSGANVLTF; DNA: TGCGCCAGCAGCTTGGGGGGGGGCTCTGGGGCCAACGTCCTGACTTTC
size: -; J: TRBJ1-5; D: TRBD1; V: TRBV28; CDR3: CASSARQGNQPQHF; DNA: TGTGCCAGCAGTGCCAGACAGGGGAATCAGCCCCAGCATTTT
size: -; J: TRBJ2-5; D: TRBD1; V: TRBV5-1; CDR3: CASSLGQGAGGETQYF; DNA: TGCGCCAGCAGCTTGGGCCAGGGGGCAGGAGGAGAGACCCAGTACTTC
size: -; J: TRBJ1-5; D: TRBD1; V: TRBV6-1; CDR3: CASSEQGGNQPQHF; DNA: TGTGCCAGCAGTGAACAGGGGGGTAATCAGCCCCAGCATTTT
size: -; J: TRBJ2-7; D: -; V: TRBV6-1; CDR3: CASSPRRPGAYEQYF; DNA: TGTGCCAGCAGTCCCCGGCGGCCAGGGGCCTACGAGCAGTACTTC
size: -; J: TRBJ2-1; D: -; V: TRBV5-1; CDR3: CASSLDQGRVNEQFF; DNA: TGCGCCAGCAGCTTGGATCAGGGGCGGGTCAATGAGCAGTTCTTC
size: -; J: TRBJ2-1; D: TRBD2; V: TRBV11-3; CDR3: CASSSGLAGAYNEQFF; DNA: TGTGCCAGCAGCTCGGGACTAGCGGGGGCCTACAATGAGCAGTTCTTC
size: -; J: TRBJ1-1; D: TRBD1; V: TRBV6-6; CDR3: CASSYGLGGPETFF; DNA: TGTGCCAGCAGTTACGGCTTAGGGGGCCCCGAGACTTTCTTT
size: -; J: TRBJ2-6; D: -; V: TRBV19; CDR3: CASSMTFSSGANVLTF; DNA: TGTGCCAGTAGTATGACGTTTAGCTCTGGGGCCAACGTCCTGACTTTC
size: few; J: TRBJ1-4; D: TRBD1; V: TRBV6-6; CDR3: CASSDPGTGGEKLFF; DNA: TGTGCCAGCAGTGACCCCGGGACAGGTGGGGAAAAACTGTTTTTT
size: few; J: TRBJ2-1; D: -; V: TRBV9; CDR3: CASSVEAQGGNEQFF; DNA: TGTGCCAGCAGCGTAGAGGCTCAGGGCGGGAATGAGCAGTTCTTC
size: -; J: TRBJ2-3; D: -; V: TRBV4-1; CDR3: CASSPPGRTDTQYF; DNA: TGCGCCAGCAGCCCTCCGGGCCGCACAGATACGCAGTATTTT
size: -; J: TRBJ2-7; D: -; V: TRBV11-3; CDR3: CASSLAGSYEQYF; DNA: TGTGCCAGCAGCTTAGCTGGCAGCTACGAGCAGTACTTC
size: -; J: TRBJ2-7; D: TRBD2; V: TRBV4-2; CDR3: CASSRTSGGAEQYF; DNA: TGTGCCAGCAGCCGGACTAGCGGGGGGGCCGAGCAGTACTTC
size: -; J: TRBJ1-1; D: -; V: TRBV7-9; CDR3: CASSVSGELNTEAFF; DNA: TGTGCCAGCAGCGTATCAGGGGAACTAAACACTGAAGCTTTCTTT
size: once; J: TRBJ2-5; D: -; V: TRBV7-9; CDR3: CASSLVGYQETQYF; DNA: TGTGCCAGCAGCTTGGTGGGCTACCAAGAGACCCAGTACTTC
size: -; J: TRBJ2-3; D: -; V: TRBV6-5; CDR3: CASSYSLVADTQYF; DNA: TGTGCCAGCAGTTACTCTCTGGTGGCAGATACGCAGTATTTT
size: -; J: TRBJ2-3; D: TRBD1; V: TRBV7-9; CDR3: CASSLRTGSTDTQYF; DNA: TGTGCCAGCAGCTTAAGGACAGGGAGCACAGATACGCAGTATTTT
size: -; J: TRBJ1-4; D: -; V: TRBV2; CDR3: CASSPWTENEKLFF; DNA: TGTGCCAGCAGCCCCTGGACAGAGAATGAAAAACTGTTTTTT
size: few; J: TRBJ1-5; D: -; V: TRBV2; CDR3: CASSPTGSNQPQHF; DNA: TGTGCCAGCAGTCCCACAGGGTCCAATCAGCCCCAGCATTTT
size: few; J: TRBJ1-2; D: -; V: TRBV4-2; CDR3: CASSQWGEGYTF; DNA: TGTGCCAGCAGCCAATGGGGGGAAGGCTACACCTTC
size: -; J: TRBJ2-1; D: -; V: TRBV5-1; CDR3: CASSLAVGRDEQFF; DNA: TGCGCCAGCAGCTTGGCGGTTGGTAGGGATGAGCAGTTCTTC
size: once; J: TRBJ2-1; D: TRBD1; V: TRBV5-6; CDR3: CASNGQGYNEQFF; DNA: TGTGCCAGCAACGGACAGGGCTACAATGAGCAGTTCTTC
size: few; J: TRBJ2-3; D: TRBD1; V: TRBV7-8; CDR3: CASSAGTDPRYF; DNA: TGTGCCAGCAGCGCTGGGACAGACCCGCGGTATTTT
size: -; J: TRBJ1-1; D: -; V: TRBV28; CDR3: CASSHGTLNTEAFF; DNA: TGTGCCAGCAGCCACGGGACACTGAACACTGAAGCTTTCTTT
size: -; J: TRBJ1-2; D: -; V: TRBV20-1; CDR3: CSAQSRGYTF; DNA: TGCAGTGCACAGAGCAGGGGCTACACCTTC
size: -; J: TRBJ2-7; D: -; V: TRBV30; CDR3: CAWLAGASYEQYF; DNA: TGTGCCTGGTTGGCGGGGGCCTCCTACGAGCAGTACTTC